This entry is about one T cell receptor (beta chain). The sample comes from a study of T cells in Graves' hyperthyroidism and ophthalmopathy. The CDR3 is 15 amino acids. Looked up from germline, CDR1 is SGHTA and CDR2 is FQGNSA. V gave up 7 bases and J gave up 4 bases; unmatched junction bases: 6. Regions amplified from RNA transcripts were the TCR beta CDR3 regions. During a first-round RT-PCR of the TCR CDR3, the HTBI primer set was used. TCRdb itself ran the multiplex PCR reads through MiXCR, one entry per CDR3 protein. This table has fewer than 350,000 distinct CDR3 sequences, 13% appearing once. The sequenced sample consisted of blood. This receptor was obtained from a young woman with Graves' hyperthyroidism that later progressed to Graves' ophthalmopathy. This chain joins TRBV7-2 and TRBJ2-5, with 13 bases lining up with TRBD2. The CDR3, as DNA: TGTGCCAGCAACCAACTAGCGGGAGGGCCAGAGACCCAGTACTTC. This codes for CASNQLAGGPETQYF.